This T cell receptor beta chain was recovered during a study of blood T cell repertoires in COVID-19. The germline CDR1 and CDR2 sequences are SGHAT and FQNNGV. Trimming took off 5 bases at V and 7 bases at J, with 14 bases between the two ends. The CDR3 sequence is 13 residues long. Study processing details: Amplification of reference gene primers provided the estimated nucleated cell counts. Clones were sequenced by immunoSEQ multiplex PCR, and TCRdb holds only the in-frame ones, with some missing. V, J and clone size derive from that table, while D and trimming were established from the DNA sequence. Of about 60,000 clones listed, about 88% are singletons. In its sample, this clone was seen once.

The sequenced material came from peripheral blood. This clonotype originated in a human donor in a cohort sampled during active COVID-19. This rearrangement joins TRBV11-2 to TRBJ1-1; a weak D match, TRBD1 (6 bases). CDR3 nucleotides: TGTGCCAGCAGCGCAGGGGTTTGGGGTGAAGCTTTCTTT. It codes for CASSAGVWGEAFF. The full variable domain, in which reference TRBV11-2 and TRBJ1-1 provide the parts outside the CDR3, is EAGVAQSPRYKIIEKRQSVAFWCNPISGHATLYWYQQILGQGPKLLIQFQNNGVVDDSQLPKDRFSAERLKGVDSTLKIQPAKLEDSAVYLCASSAGVWGEAFFGQGTRLTVV.